Many counts were recorded for the clone carrying this T cell receptor beta chain. Its specificity is unknown. This sample is drawn from a study of CD8 T cells in ankylosing spondylitis. Generation of TCR beta libraries employed quantitative 5'-RACE incorporating molecular barcodes. TCRdb reprocessed the 5' RACE reads via MiXCR and lists one record per CDR3 protein. Here the sample spans approximately 250,000 distinct CDR3 sequences, under 8.5% being singletons. General study findings and limits: In synovial fluid and blood from reactive arthritis, some motif variants were previously reported.

The CDR3 sequence is 16 residues long. In germline, CDR1 is SQVTM, CDR2 ANQGSEA. V gave up 5 bases and J gave up 6 bases; unmatched junction bases: 14. This clonotype was sampled from a female donor with ankylosing spondylitis or in good health (not recorded which). The chain uses TRBV29-1 and TRBJ2-1, with 9 bases aligning to TRBD2. Sequences were obtained from blood, either unsorted or a sorted T cell fraction (not recorded which). The CDR3 spells CSVIAGGRAKGNEQFF. In nucleotides, the CDR3 is TGCAGCGTTATCGCTGGCGGGAGGGCTAAAGGCAATGAGCAGTTCTTC.